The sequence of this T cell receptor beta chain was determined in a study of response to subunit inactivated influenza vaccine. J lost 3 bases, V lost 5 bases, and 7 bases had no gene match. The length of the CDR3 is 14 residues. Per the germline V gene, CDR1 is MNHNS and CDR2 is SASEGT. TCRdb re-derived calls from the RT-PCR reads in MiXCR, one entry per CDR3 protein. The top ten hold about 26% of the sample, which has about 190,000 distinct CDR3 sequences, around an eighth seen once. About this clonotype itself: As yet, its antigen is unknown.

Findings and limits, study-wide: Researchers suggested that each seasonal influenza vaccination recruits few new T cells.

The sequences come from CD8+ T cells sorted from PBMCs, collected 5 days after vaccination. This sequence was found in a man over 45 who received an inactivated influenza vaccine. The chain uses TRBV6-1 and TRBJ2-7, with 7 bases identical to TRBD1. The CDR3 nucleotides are TGTGCCAGCAGTAGCTCAGGGGGAGTCTACGAGCAGTACTTC. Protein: CASSSSGGVYEQYF.